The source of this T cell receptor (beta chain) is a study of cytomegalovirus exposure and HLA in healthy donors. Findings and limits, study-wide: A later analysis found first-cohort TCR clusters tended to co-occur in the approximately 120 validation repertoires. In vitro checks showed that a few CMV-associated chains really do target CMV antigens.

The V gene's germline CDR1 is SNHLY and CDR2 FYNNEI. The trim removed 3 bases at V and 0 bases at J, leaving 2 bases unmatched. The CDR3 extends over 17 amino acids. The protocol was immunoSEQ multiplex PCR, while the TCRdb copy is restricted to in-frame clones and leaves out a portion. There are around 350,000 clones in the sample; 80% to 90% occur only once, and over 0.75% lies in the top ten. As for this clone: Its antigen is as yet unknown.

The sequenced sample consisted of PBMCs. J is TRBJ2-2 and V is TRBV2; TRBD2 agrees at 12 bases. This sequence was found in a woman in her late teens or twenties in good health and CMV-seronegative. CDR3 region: CASSDGLAGTNTGELFF. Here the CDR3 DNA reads TGTGCCAGCAGTGATGGACTAGCGGGGACGAACACCGGGGAGCTGTTTTTT.